A single sample gave rise to the 9 T cell receptor beta chains below, sequenced in a study of blood T cells in healthy people across ages. A second roughly 6 to 12 cycle PCR used barcoded and J-beta primers. TCRdb analysed the 5' RACE reads with MiXCR anew, one entry per CDR3 protein. Here the sample spans about 800,000 distinct CDR3 sequences, nearly 60% being singletons. Sequencing was carried out using blood. The source is a man aged 25 to 40 in good health.

The chain carries TRBV7-8 and TRBJ2-6, with D perhaps TRBD1 (5 bases). V was trimmed by 0 bases and J by 3 bases, leaving 9 bases between them. The CDR3 extends over 16 amino acids. The V gene's germline CDR1 is SGHVS and CDR2 FQNEAQ. Here the CDR3 reads CASSLAGAGGANVLTF. CDR3 DNA sequence: TGTGCCAGCAGCTTAGCAGGGGCCGGTGGGGCCAACGTCCTGACTTTC.

The genes are TRBV20-1 and TRBJ2-5; weak D call: TRBD1 (6 bases). The ends were cut back, 4 bases at V and 0 bases at J, with 12 bases in the middle. The CDR3 covers 14 residues. Germline-derived CDR1 and CDR2 are DFQATT and SNEGSKA (reference sequence). The CDR3 region is CSAIDWTDQETQYF. The CDR3 DNA reads as TGCAGTGCTATAGACTGGACAGACCAAGAGACCCAGTACTTC.

This chain uses TRBV7-2 with TRBJ2-1, with 11 bases identical to TRBD2. The J call may be mistaken, given a closer DNA end match to TRBJ2-7. Per the germline V gene, CDR1 is SGHTA and CDR2 is FQGNSA. The CDR3 covers 16 residues. As DNA, the CDR3 is TGTGCCAGCAGTAAAAATAGCGGGGGGGGGTACAATGAGCAGTACTTC. It yields the protein CASSKNSGGGYNEQYF.

This clonotype was recorded at least ten times. The gene calls are TRBV20-1 and TRBJ1-5; D is unclear. Looked up from germline, CDR1 is DFQATT and CDR2 is SNEGSKA (reference sequence). This CDR3 is 13 amino acids long. Trimming cost V 6 bases and J 1 base, with 10 bases left between them. CDR3 protein: CSAIDRSNQPQHF. The CDR3 DNA reads as TGCAGTGCGATAGACCGCAGCAATCAGCCCCAGCATTTT.

This clonotype was picked up a small number of times. V gene TRBV4-3 combines with J gene TRBJ2-3; tentatively, D is TRBD2 (6 bases). The CDR3 covers 14 residues. From germline, CDR1 is LGHNA and CDR2 YSLEER. Between the trimmed V and J ends, which lost 0 bases and 5 bases, there was a span of 9 bases. The CDR3 DNA follows: TGCGCCAGCAGCCAAGATGGGGGGATAGATACGCAGTATTTT. It codes for CASSQDGGIDTQYF.

With respect to this clonotype: One junction end does not reproduce the germline sequence, and a read error may be involved. The V gene is TRBV4-2, the J gene TRBJ2-1; TRBD2 might be the D (5 bases). CDR3 length: 14 amino acids. Germline-derived CDR1 and CDR2 are LGHNA and YNFKEQ. CDR3 nucleotides: TGTGCCAGCAGCCGCGCGGGCAGCTACGATGAGCAGTTCTTC. It specifies CASSRAGSYDEQFF.

In its sample, this clonotype was seen once. CDR3 sequence reads: CASSVDFETGVFKAFF. In DNA, the CDR3 is TGTGCCAGCAGCGTAGACTTTGAGACAGGGGTTTTTAAAGCTTTCTTT. The chain employs TRBV9 and TRBJ1-1; 8 bases fit TRBD1. This CDR3 comprises 16 residues. The junction had 13 bases not matched to a gene; V was cut back by 0 bases and J by 9 bases. The germline CDR1 and CDR2 sequences are SGDLS and YYNGEE.

This chain uses TRBV5-1 with TRBJ2-3; 7 positions agree with TRBD2. This CDR3 is 14 amino acids long. V lost 6 bases to trimming and J lost 5 bases; unmatched junction nucleotides: 9. Per germline, CDR1 SGHRS and CDR2 YFSETQ. The DNA for the CDR3 is TGCGCCAGCACCCCGGGAGGTGCTAAAGATACGCAGTATTTT. It codes for CASTPGGAKDTQYF.

This clonotype has a handful of counts. This chain uses TRBV29-1 with TRBJ2-5; 7 bases align to TRBD1. V shed 3 bases and J 2 bases; nucleotides not matched to a gene: 6. The germline CDR1 and CDR2 sequences are SQVTM and ANQGSEA. The CDR3 spans 14 residues. The DNA of the CDR3 is TGCAGCGTTGATTCCCGGGACAGACAAGAGACCCAGTACTTC. Translating gives CSVDSRDRQETQYF.